These 9 T cell receptor beta chains share one sample of origin, sequenced in a study of CD8 T cells in ankylosing spondylitis. TCRdb analysed the 5' RACE reads with MiXCR anew, one entry per CDR3 protein. The table lists more than 250,000 distinct CDR3 sequences, under 14% of them singletons. Input material: blood, either unsorted or a sorted T cell fraction (not recorded which). The receptors were sampled from a female donor with ankylosing spondylitis or in good health (not recorded which).

This clonotype was observed a handful of times. The chain is built from TRBV6-2 or TRBV6-3 and TRBJ1-2, with D uncertain. The CDR3 is 13 residues long. Germline V gene data show CDR1 as MNHEY and CDR2 as SVGEGT. V lost 7 bases and J 2 bases, leaving 11 bases between the germline ends. The CDR3 nucleotides read TGTGCCAGCACTCCCCTGAAGAACTATGGCTACACCTTC. Amino acid sequence: CASTPLKNYGYTF.

The chain couples TRBV19 to TRBJ1-1; D perhaps matches TRBD1 (6 bases). Trimming stripped 5 bases from V and 11 bases from J, with 18 bases between. The CDR3 is 13 residues long. Germline V CDR1 and CDR2: LNHDA, SQIVND (reference sequence). CDR3 sequence: CASSPQGRRAAFF. The CDR3 DNA follows: TGTGCCAGTAGTCCGCAGGGGCGGAGGGCGGCTTTCTTT.

This clonotype was counted at least ten times. The chain combines TRBV20-1 with TRBJ2-7; 7 bases align to TRBD2. The germline gives CDR1 DFQATT, CDR2 SNEGSKA (reference sequence). J lost 3 bases, V lost 0 bases, and 8 bases had no gene match. CDR3 length: 15 amino acids. The CDR3 nucleotides are TGCAGTGCTAGAGAACCCGGGGGGAACGTCTACGAGCAGTACTTC. Translated: CSAREPGGNVYEQYF.

This clonotype occurred many times. The CDR3 protein is CASSHTENQGNYGYTF. Written as DNA, the CDR3 is TGTGCCAGCAGCCATACCGAAAATCAGGGAAACTATGGCTACACCTTC. The rearrangement uses TRBV3-1 and TRBJ1-2, with TRBD1 as a possible D gene (5 bases). Trimming pared 3 bases from V and 2 bases from J, leaving 16 bases between. Per germline, CDR1 LGHDT and CDR2 YNNKEL (reference sequence). The CDR3 runs to 16 residues.

This clonotype has at least ten counts. This chain links TRBV5-1 with TRBJ2-7; D may be TRBD1 (6 bases). V dropped 0 bases and J dropped 7 bases, with 14 bases sitting between them. Germline loops: CDR1 SGHRS, CDR2 YFSETQ. The CDR3 contains 14 residues. In DNA form, the CDR3 reads TGCGCCAGCAGCTTGGACAGCTTTCAGGGGGAGCAGTACTTC. Translating it yields CASSLDSFQGEQYF.

This clonotype occurred many times. V gene TRBV18 combines with J gene TRBJ2-2; D uncertain. The germline V gene encodes CDR1 KGHSH and CDR2 LQKENI. The germline V and J ends were trimmed by 3 bases and 7 bases, with 12 bases remaining between them. There are 14 residues in the CDR3. CDR3 nucleotide sequence: TGTGCCAGCTCACCCCATAACACCGGCGGGGAGCTGTTTTTT. This encodes CASSPHNTGGELFF.

This clonotype occurred a few times. The chain has TRBV7-9 and TRBJ2-3, with 10 bases aligning to TRBD2. The V segment lost 6 bases and the J segment 5 bases; nucleotides outside the gene matches: 8. CDR1 is SEHNR and CDR2 is FQNEAQ in the germline V gene (reference sequence). This CDR3 comprises 15 residues. In nucleotides, the CDR3 is TGTGCCAGCAGTTCGCTAGCGGGAGCCGGAGATACGCAGTATTTT. This translates into CASSSLAGAGDTQYF.

The sample holds many counts of this clonotype. The chain recombines TRBV20-1 with TRBJ1-5; tentative D call: TRBD1 (5 bases). This CDR3 spans 13 amino acids. The V gene lost 1 base and the J gene lost 1 base, with 5 bases spanning the gap. Germline V gene data show CDR1 as DFQATT and CDR2 as SNEGSKA (reference sequence). Here the CDR3 DNA reads TGCAGTGCTAGAGCAGGGAGCAATCAGCCCCAGCATTTT. Its protein product is CSARAGSNQPQHF.

This clonotype has ten or more counts. CDR3 protein: CASTGRELSQYF. The CDR3 DNA follows: TGTGCCAGCACGGGGCGGGAGTTGTCGCAGTATTTT. The chain uses TRBV7-9 and TRBJ2-3; 7 nucleotides line up with TRBD2. The CDR3 loop spans 12 amino acids. Germline assignment: CDR1 SEHNR and CDR2 FQNEAQ (reference sequence). Germline trimming cut 7 bases from V and 10 bases from J; bases unmatched to any gene: 8. Full variable domain (missing parts from reference TRBV7-9 and TRBJ2-3): DTGVSQNPRHKITKRGQNVTFRCDPISEHNRLYWYRQTLGQGPEFLTYFQNEAQLEKSRLLSDRFSAERPKGSFSTLEIQRTEQGDSAMYLCASTGRELSQYFGPGTRLTVL.